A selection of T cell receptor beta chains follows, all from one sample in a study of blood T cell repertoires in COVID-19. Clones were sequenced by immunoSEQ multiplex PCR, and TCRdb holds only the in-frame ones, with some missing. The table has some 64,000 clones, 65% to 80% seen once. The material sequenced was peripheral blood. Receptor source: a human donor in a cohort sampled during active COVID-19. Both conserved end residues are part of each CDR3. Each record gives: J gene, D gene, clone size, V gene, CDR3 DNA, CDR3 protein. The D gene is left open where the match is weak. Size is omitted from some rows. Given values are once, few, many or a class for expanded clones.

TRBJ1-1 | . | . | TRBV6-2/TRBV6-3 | TGTGCCAGCAGTTACCACGCTAGGTTAGGCGGAAGCACTGAAGCTTTCTTT | CASSYHARLGGSTEAFF
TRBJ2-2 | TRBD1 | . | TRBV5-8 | TGTGCCAGCAGCCTGGGACAGGGGATAGGCGGGGAGCTGTTTTTT | CASSLGQGIGGELFF
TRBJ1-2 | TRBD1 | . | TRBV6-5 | TGTGCCACCATGGACAGGGGGCTTGGCTATGGCTACACCTTC | CATMDRGLGYGYTF
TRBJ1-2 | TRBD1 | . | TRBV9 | TGTGCCAGCAGCGTAGACGACAGGGGTGTCTATGGCTACACCTTC | CASSVDDRGVYGYTF
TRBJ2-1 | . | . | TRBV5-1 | TGCGCCAGCAGCTTGGCCGGGGAGACCTACAATGAGCAGTTCTTC | CASSLAGETYNEQFF
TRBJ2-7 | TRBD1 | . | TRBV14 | TGTGCCAGCAGCCAAGGACAGGGGGGTTACTACGAGCAGTACTTC | CASSQGQGGYYEQYF
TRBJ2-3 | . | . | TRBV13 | TGTGCCAGCAGCTTATGGGGCAGGCCTGGCGATACGCAGTATTTT | CASSLWGRPGDTQYF
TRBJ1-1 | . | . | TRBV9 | TGTGCCAGCAGCGTTAAACAGGGAGTGTTATGGATGAACACTGAAGCTTTCTTT | CASSVKQGVLWMNTEAFF
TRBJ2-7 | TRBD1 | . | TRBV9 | TGTGCCAGCAGCGCCACAGGGGGCGGTGTGTACGAGCAGTACTTC | CASSATGGGVYEQYF
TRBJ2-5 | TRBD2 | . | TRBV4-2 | TGTGCCAGCAGCCAAGTCGGAGCGGGGGGTCAGGGGGAGACCCAGTACTTC | CASSQVGAGGQGETQYF
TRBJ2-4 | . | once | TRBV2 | TGTGCCAGCAGTGAAGCGGGGACTGGGGCCAAAAACATTCAGTACTTC | CASSEAGTGAKNIQYF
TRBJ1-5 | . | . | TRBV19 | TGTGCCAGCAACCGGGACACGGGGGGTTTTAGCAATCAGCCCCAGCATTTT | CASNRDTGGFSNQPQHF
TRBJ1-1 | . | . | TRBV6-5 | TGTGCCAGCAGTTACTCTACAGCGAACACTGAAGCTTTCTTT | CASSYSTANTEAFF
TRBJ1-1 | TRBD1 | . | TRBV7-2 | TGTGCCAGCAGCCGCGGACAGGGGACTGAAGCTTTCTTT | CASSRGQGTEAFF
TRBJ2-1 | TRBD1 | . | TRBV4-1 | TGCGCCAGCAGCCGCGACAGGGGGCCTTACAATGAGCAGTTCTTC | CASSRDRGPYNEQFF
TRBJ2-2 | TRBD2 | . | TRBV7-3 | TGTGCCAGCAGCTCCCTCCCGACTAGCGGGGACACCGGGGAGCTGTTTTTT | CASSSLPTSGDTGELFF
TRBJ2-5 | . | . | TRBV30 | TGTGCCTGGAGTGTACTCACGGTCCAAGAGACCCAGTACTTC | CAWSVLTVQETQYF
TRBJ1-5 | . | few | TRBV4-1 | TGCGCCAGCAGCCACCAGACAGGAGAGAATCAGCCCCAGCATTTT | CASSHQTGENQPQHF
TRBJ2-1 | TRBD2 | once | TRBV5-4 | TGTGCCAGCAGAACTAGCGGGGGGGACTACAATGAGCAGTTCTTC | CASRTSGGDYNEQFF
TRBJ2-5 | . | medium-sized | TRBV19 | TGTGCCAGTAGTGGACTTTTGGGGGCAAAGAAAGAGACCCAGTACTTC | CASSGLLGAKKETQYF